The TCR beta chain under discussion was sequenced for a study of T cell responses to AZD1222 COVID-19 vaccine. Sequencing used immunoSEQ multiplex PCR; TCRdb keeps in-frame clones, though not all of them. The sample lists about 120,000 clones, about nine tenths occurring once. This clone appeared a single time. What it recognizes is unknown. V dropped 3 bases and J dropped 4 bases, with 10 bases sitting between them. CDR3 length: 13 amino acids. CDR1 SGHAT and CDR2 FQNNGV come from the germline V gene. Notes on the study in general: CD4 TCRs associated with vaccination spanned spike, dominating at 160-218 and 743-854. The donor group comprised mostly white British people and more females; the analysis possibly underestimated clonal diversity. Repertoires in all cases were sampled only once the peak T cell response had passed.

The specimen comprised peripheral blood, sampled on day 0 of AZD1222 vaccination. This sequence originates from an adult in good health. The genes are TRBV11-2 and TRBJ2-7; D remains unclear. The CDR3 region has the DNA TGTGCCAGCAGCTTGTCGAACCAATACGAGCAGTACTTC. Its protein product is CASSLSNQYEQYF.